Listed below are T cell receptor beta chains from one sample, sequenced in a study of blood T cell repertoires in COVID-19. TCRdb's table, derived via immunoSEQ multiplex PCR, lists solely in-frame clones and lacks some. The repertoire consists of about 46,000 clones, with around 87% occurring once and the leading ten covering 15% to 20%. The specimen was peripheral blood. Source of these receptors: a human donor in a cohort sampled during active COVID-19. The CDR3 runs from the conserved cysteine through the conserved F or W. Fields, in order: J gene, CDR3 length, V gene, clone size, D gene, CDR3 protein, CDR3 DNA. D genes are given only for firm matches. Clone size, where shown, is once, few, many, or a class for clones that have expanded.

>TRBJ2-2|12|TRBV5-4|NA|NA
CASSLNTGELFF
TGTGCCAGCAGCCTCAACACCGGGGAGCTGTTTTTT
>TRBJ1-1|12|TRBV7-9|NA|TRBD1
CAGGQGSTEAFF
TGTGCCGGAGGACAGGGAAGCACTGAAGCTTTCTTT
>TRBJ2-2|17|TRBV6-2/TRBV6-3|NA|NA
CASSYPPDSTYTGELFF
TGTGCCAGCAGTTACCCGCCGGACTCGACTTACACCGGGGAGCTGTTTTTT
>TRBJ1-5|12|TRBV21-1|NA|NA
CAPRGYNQPQHF
TGCGCCCCCAGGGGCTACAATCAGCCCCAGCATTTT
>TRBJ2-3|15|TRBV20-1|NA|TRBD2
CSASGRAGVSDTQYF
TGCAGTGCTAGTGGGAGGGCGGGAGTGTCCGATACGCAGTATTTT
>TRBJ2-3|15|TRBV19|once|TRBD1
CASSTSGGAGDTQYF
TGTGCCAGTAGTACGTCAGGGGGCGCGGGAGATACGCAGTATTTT
>TRBJ2-3|18|TRBV11-3|NA|TRBD2
CASSFGLAGDLSTDTQYF
TGTGCCAGCAGCTTTGGACTAGCGGGGGACCTTAGCACAGATACGCAGTATTTT
>TRBJ1-5|18|TRBV7-2|NA|TRBD1
CASSLAGTDSYSNQPQHF
TGTGCCAGCAGCTTAGCCGGGACAGACTCTTATAGCAATCAGCCCCAGCATTTT
>TRBJ2-7|15|TRBV6-6|NA|TRBD1
CASSSSGTGASEQYF
TGTGCCAGCAGTTCATCCGGGACAGGGGCAAGCGAGCAGTACTTC
>TRBJ2-5|15|TRBV7-3|NA|NA
CASSLTSGGLETQYF
TGTGCCAGCAGCTTAACTAGTGGAGGCCTGGAGACCCAGTACTTC
>TRBJ1-5|13|TRBV28|NA|TRBD1
CATRTGRYQPQHF
TGTGCCACCAGGACAGGGAGATATCAGCCCCAGCATTTT
>TRBJ2-5|10|TRBV18|NA|NA
CASSGETQYF
TGTGCCAGCTCGGGCGAGACCCAGTACTTC
>TRBJ2-7|15|TRBV28|NA|TRBD1
CASRPVGGQFYEQYF
TGTGCCAGCAGACCCGTTGGGGGACAGTTCTACGAGCAGTACTTC
>TRBJ2-3|17|TRBV28|NA|TRBD2
CASSPFAGGRDADTQYF
TGTGCCAGCAGCCCCTTTGCGGGGGGGAGGGACGCAGATACGCAGTATTTT
>TRBJ2-1|14|TRBV3-1/TRBV3-2|NA|NA
CASSQAGAYNEQFF
TGTGCCAGCAGCCAAGCAGGGGCCTACAATGAGCAGTTCTTC
>TRBJ2-5|16|TRBV6-2/TRBV6-3|NA|NA
CASSYSPGEGRETQYF
TGTGCCAGCAGTTACTCGCCAGGGGAGGGAAGAGAGACCCAGTACTTC
>TRBJ1-6|15|TRBV7-3|few|NA
CASSENRAPGSPLHF
TGTGCCAGCAGCGAAAACAGGGCCCCTGGTTCACCCCTCCACTTT
>TRBJ1-1|15|TRBV7-3|NA|NA
CASSLNSGMGSEAFF
TGTGCCAGCAGCTTAAATTCAGGGATGGGGTCAGAAGCTTTCTTT
>TRBJ1-1|11|TRBV7-9|NA|NA
CASSLEPSYSF
TGTGCCAGCAGCTTAGAACCATCTTACAGTTTT
>TRBJ1-4|17|TRBV4-2|NA|NA
CASSQDRGRGRNEKLFF
TGTGCCAGCAGCCAAGATCGAGGCAGGGGCCGAAATGAAAAACTGTTTTTT
>TRBJ2-5|14|TRBV27|NA|TRBD2
CASSSGLAQETQYF
TGTGCCAGCAGTTCGGGACTAGCTCAGGAGACCCAGTACTTC
>TRBJ2-1|14|TRBV9|NA|TRBD2
CASSPRQREARQFF
TGTGCCAGCAGCCCCCGGCAGCGGGAGGCTAGGCAGTTCTTC
>TRBJ2-7|14|TRBV19|NA|NA
CASSIGGLSYEQYF
TGTGCCAGTAGTATAGGGGGCCTCTCCTACGAGCAGTACTTC
>TRBJ2-7|16|TRBV7-9|NA|TRBD1
CASSRPGTGPNYEQYF
TGTGCCAGCAGCCGCCCCGGGACAGGGCCGAACTACGAGCAGTACTTC
>TRBJ2-7|14|TRBV7-6|NA|TRBD2
CASRPLAGVYEQYF
TGTGCCAGCAGACCACTAGCGGGGGTCTACGAGCAGTACTTC
>TRBJ2-7|13|TRBV29-1|NA|TRBD1
CSVGDRGSYEQYF
TGCAGCGTTGGGGACAGAGGGAGCTACGAGCAGTACTTC
>TRBJ2-7|14|TRBV5-1|NA|NA
CASRYTQGPYEQYF
TGCGCCAGCAGGTACACCCAGGGGCCCTACGAGCAGTACTTC
>TRBJ2-7|15|TRBV6-5|NA|TRBD1
CASSLTGTGSIEQYF
TGTGCCAGCAGTCTCACCGGGACAGGGAGTATCGAGCAGTACTTC